Listed below are T cell receptor beta chains from one sample, sequenced in a study of blood T cell repertoires in COVID-19. The assay was immunoSEQ multiplex PCR, and TCRdb's table has in-frame clones only and misses some. Of 130,000 or so clones detected, about four fifths appear once; the ten largest clones hold 3.5% to 4%. The material sequenced was PBMCs or T cells enriched from blood (not recorded which). The receptors derive from a woman aged 25 to 39 who had recovered from COVID-19. Both conserved end residues are part of each CDR3. D genes are given only for firm matches. Size is omitted from some rows. Given values are once, few, many or a class for expanded clones.

cdr3_nt: TGTGCCAGCAGCCAGGGCGCGCGGGGGCCCTACAATGAGCAGTTCTTC
cdr3_aa: CASSQGARGPYNEQFF
clone_size: .
v_call: TRBV14
d_call: .
j_call: TRBJ2-1

cdr3_nt: TGCAGCGTTCCCGGGACAGGGGGCCATGGCTACACCTTC
cdr3_aa: CSVPGTGGHGYTF
clone_size: once
v_call: TRBV29-1
d_call: TRBD1
j_call: TRBJ1-2

cdr3_nt: TGTGCCAGCTCACCACGACTAGAAGAAATACTAGGCACAGATACGCAGTATTTT
cdr3_aa: CASSPRLEEILGTDTQYF
clone_size: .
v_call: TRBV18
d_call: .
j_call: TRBJ2-3

cdr3_nt: TGTGCCAGCAGATCCGCAGGGGCAGATACGCAGTATTTT
cdr3_aa: CASRSAGADTQYF
clone_size: .
v_call: TRBV7-2
d_call: .
j_call: TRBJ2-3

cdr3_nt: TGTGCCAGCAGTTCGGGGGGTTACATAGACAATGAGCAGTTCTTC
cdr3_aa: CASSSGGYIDNEQFF
clone_size: .
v_call: TRBV28
d_call: TRBD2
j_call: TRBJ2-1

cdr3_nt: TGCAGTGCTAGGCGGATTAATGAAGCTTTCTTT
cdr3_aa: CSARRINEAFF
clone_size: .
v_call: TRBV20-1
d_call: .
j_call: TRBJ1-1

cdr3_nt: TGTGCCAGCAACCCGAGGGGGCTGATGGGGGACACCATATATTTT
cdr3_aa: CASNPRGLMGDTIYF
clone_size: .
v_call: TRBV21-1
d_call: .
j_call: TRBJ1-3

cdr3_nt: TGTGCCAGCAGCCAAGGTAACATATACGCGAACACCGGGGAGCTGTTTTTT
cdr3_aa: CASSQGNIYANTGELFF
clone_size: .
v_call: TRBV3-1/TRBV3-2
d_call: .
j_call: TRBJ2-2

cdr3_nt: TGTGCCAGCAGCTTAGTTATCCGACTAGCGGGAGGGCACGAGCAGTACTTC
cdr3_aa: CASSLVIRLAGGHEQYF
clone_size: .
v_call: TRBV7-8
d_call: TRBD2
j_call: TRBJ2-7

cdr3_nt: TGTGCCAGCTCACCATACGCGGGAGAAAAACTGTTTTTT
cdr3_aa: CASSPYAGEKLFF
clone_size: .
v_call: TRBV18
d_call: .
j_call: TRBJ1-4

cdr3_nt: TGTGCCAGCTCCTTGACTAGCAGTTACAATGAGCAGTTCTTC
cdr3_aa: CASSLTSSYNEQFF
clone_size: .
v_call: TRBV27
d_call: TRBD2
j_call: TRBJ2-1

cdr3_nt: TGTGCCAGCAGCCCGCCAAGGACAGGGAGGGCCAATGAGCAGTTCTTC
cdr3_aa: CASSPPRTGRANEQFF
clone_size: .
v_call: TRBV3-1/TRBV3-2
d_call: .
j_call: TRBJ2-1

cdr3_nt: TGCGCCAGCAGCTTGGTAACAGGGGTGAACACCGGGGAGCTGTTTTTT
cdr3_aa: CASSLVTGVNTGELFF
clone_size: .
v_call: TRBV5-1
d_call: TRBD1
j_call: TRBJ2-2

cdr3_nt: TGTGCCAGCAGCTTAGGGCAGGGGGCAAATACGCAGTATTTT
cdr3_aa: CASSLGQGANTQYF
clone_size: .
v_call: TRBV7-3
d_call: TRBD1
j_call: TRBJ2-3

cdr3_nt: TGTGCCAGCAGGGGCACAACAAACTACAATGAGCAGTTCTTC
cdr3_aa: CASRGTTNYNEQFF
clone_size: .
v_call: TRBV2
d_call: .
j_call: TRBJ2-1

cdr3_nt: TGTGCCAGCTCACCTTTAGCGGGTATCACCTACGAGCAGTACTTC
cdr3_aa: CASSPLAGITYEQYF
clone_size: .
v_call: TRBV18
d_call: TRBD2
j_call: TRBJ2-7

cdr3_nt: TGTGCCAGCAGTCCCACCTTAGGTGGGGGGAGCTACACCTTC
cdr3_aa: CASSPTLGGGSYTF
clone_size: .
v_call: TRBV27
d_call: .
j_call: TRBJ1-2

cdr3_nt: TGTGCCAGTAGCCCCACCGGGACAGGGGGCCCCAATGAGCAGTTCTTC
cdr3_aa: CASSPTGTGGPNEQFF
clone_size: .
v_call: TRBV19
d_call: TRBD1
j_call: TRBJ2-1

cdr3_nt: TGTGCCAGCAGTTTCACCGGGACAGGGCGAGATACGCAGTATTTT
cdr3_aa: CASSFTGTGRDTQYF
clone_size: once
v_call: TRBV6-2/TRBV6-3
d_call: TRBD1
j_call: TRBJ2-3

cdr3_nt: TGTGCCAGTAGTATCTGGACAGGGAGGATCCAGCCCCAGCATTTT
cdr3_aa: CASSIWTGRIQPQHF
clone_size: once
v_call: TRBV19
d_call: TRBD1
j_call: TRBJ1-5

cdr3_nt: TGTGCCAGCAGCCGGGCCAGGGCGGGGGGTAACTATGGCTACACCTTC
cdr3_aa: CASSRARAGGNYGYTF
clone_size: .
v_call: TRBV7-8
d_call: .
j_call: TRBJ1-2

cdr3_nt: TGTGCCAGCAGCCCTACCTTGGGGGGGACCGGAAACACCATATATTTT
cdr3_aa: CASSPTLGGTGNTIYF
clone_size: .
v_call: TRBV4-2
d_call: .
j_call: TRBJ1-3

cdr3_nt: TGTGCCAGCAGCTCGGGAGCTAGCGGGCCCACCTACAATGAGCAGTTCTTC
cdr3_aa: CASSSGASGPTYNEQFF
clone_size: .
v_call: TRBV7-8
d_call: TRBD2
j_call: TRBJ2-1

cdr3_nt: TGTGCCAGCTCACTACGCGGGGGGGAGAATGGCTACACCTTC
cdr3_aa: CASSLRGGENGYTF
clone_size: .
v_call: TRBV18
d_call: .
j_call: TRBJ1-2

cdr3_nt: TGTGCCAGCCGACGGAGCAGTCTTAATGAAAAACTGTTTTTT
cdr3_aa: CASRRSSLNEKLFF
clone_size: .
v_call: TRBV19
d_call: .
j_call: TRBJ1-4

cdr3_nt: TGTGCCACCAGGGACTACGGGACCTACGAGCAGTACTTC
cdr3_aa: CATRDYGTYEQYF
clone_size: .
v_call: TRBV28
d_call: TRBD2
j_call: TRBJ2-7

cdr3_nt: TGTGCCAGCAGCCTTTTGGGGACTAGGTCCGGGGAGCTGTTTTTT
cdr3_aa: CASSLLGTRSGELFF
clone_size: .
v_call: TRBV7-6
d_call: TRBD2
j_call: TRBJ2-2

cdr3_nt: TGTGCCAGCTCACCACAGGACAGGGACCAAGAGACCCAGTACTTC
cdr3_aa: CASSPQDRDQETQYF
clone_size: .
v_call: TRBV18
d_call: TRBD1
j_call: TRBJ2-5

cdr3_nt: TGTGCCAGCAGCTTAAACCCAGGGGCCGTGCAAGAGACCCAGTACTTC
cdr3_aa: CASSLNPGAVQETQYF
clone_size: .
v_call: TRBV7-3
d_call: .
j_call: TRBJ2-5

cdr3_nt: TGCGCCAGCAGCTTGATCGTCCAAGAGACCCAGTACTTC
cdr3_aa: CASSLIVQETQYF
clone_size: few
v_call: TRBV5-1
d_call: .
j_call: TRBJ2-5

cdr3_nt: TGTGCCAGCAGCCTTTTACAGGGGCTCGACAATGAGCAGTTCTTC
cdr3_aa: CASSLLQGLDNEQFF
clone_size: .
v_call: TRBV28
d_call: TRBD1
j_call: TRBJ2-1

cdr3_nt: TGTGCCACCAGCAGAGAGAGGGATAGATCCTACGAGCAGTACTTC
cdr3_aa: CATSRERDRSYEQYF
clone_size: .
v_call: TRBV15
d_call: .
j_call: TRBJ2-7